The 15 T cell receptor beta chains in this list originate from one sample, sequenced in a study of T cell repertoires in cytomegalovirus infection. These receptors' antigens are unknown. TCRdb re-derived calls from the reads in MiXCR, one entry per CDR3 protein. The sample contains more than 250,000 distinct CDR3 sequences, approximately 25% of which appear only once. The source material was cultured PBMCs, sampled from culture after CMV antigen stimulation. Receptors were obtained from a human donor in good health (CMV status not recorded). Some clones in this sample may be carry-over from other donors' samples.

The chain is built from TRBV5-5 and TRBJ2-2; D call uncertain. The germline V and J ends were trimmed by 2 bases and 0 bases, with 11 bases remaining between them. Germline V gene lookup returns CDR1 SGHKS and CDR2 YYEKEE (reference sequence). The CDR3 is 16 amino acids. The CDR3 sequence is CASSFNPSTNTGELFF. The CDR3 DNA follows: TGTGCCAGCAGCTTCAACCCGAGTACGAACACCGGGGAGCTGTTTTTT.

The rearrangement uses TRBV5-1 and TRBJ2-7; the match to TRBD1 covers 7 bases. Trimming at V came to 5 bases and at J to 4 bases, leaving 9 bases not matched to a gene. Germline V lookup: CDR1 SGHRS, CDR2 YFSETQ. The CDR3 runs to 14 residues. CDR3 sequence (DNA): TGCGCCAGCAGTCTGAAGGGGGCTACTTACGAGCAGTACTTC. Residues: CASSLKGATYEQYF.

This clonotype was picked up a small number of times. This chain uses TRBV20-1 with TRBJ2-1, with 9 bases identical to TRBD2. The CDR3 covers 17 residues. V gave up 1 base and J gave up 8 bases; unmatched junction bases: 15. Germline values: CDR1 DFQATT, CDR2 SNEGSKA (reference sequence). The CDR3 region is CSARGRVGREGRDEQFF. CDR3 sequence (DNA): TGCAGTGCTAGAGGAAGGGTGGGGCGGGAGGGCCGCGATGAGCAGTTCTTC.

In its sample, this clonotype was seen a few times. The CDR3 sequence: CASTESNRLGEQFF. CDR3 bases: TGTGCCAGCACCGAATCTAACCGACTAGGGGAGCAGTTCTTC. The chain has TRBV12-3 or TRBV12-4 and TRBJ2-1, with D perhaps matching TRBD2 (6 bases). V was trimmed by 7 bases and J by 10 bases, leaving 20 bases between them. The CDR3 is 14 residues long.

This clonotype showed up many times. The V and J genes are TRBV7-2 and TRBJ2-5; D may be TRBD1 (6 bases). The CDR3 runs to 16 residues. CDR1 and CDR2 (germline): SGHTA, FQGNSA. The ends were cut back, 1 base at V and 2 bases at J, with 14 bases in the middle. The CDR3 region has the DNA TGTGCCAGCAGCTTAGGGACAGCCTGGGGACAAGAGACCCAGTACTTC. This gives the protein CASSLGTAWGQETQYF.

This chain links TRBV5-6 with TRBJ2-2; D call uncertain. CDR1 is SGHDT and CDR2 is YYEEEE in the germline V gene. Trimming cost V 4 bases and J 6 bases, with 19 bases left between them. The CDR3 has 16 residues. The CDR3 sequence: CASSPGHSSGAGELFF. DNA for the CDR3: TGTGCCAGCAGCCCGGGCCACTCCTCGGGCGCCGGGGAGCTGTTTTTT.

This clonotype was detected many times. The V gene is TRBV7-2, the J gene TRBJ2-3, with D perhaps matching TRBD2 (6 bases). The CDR3 runs to 16 residues. V was cut by 1 base and J by 1 base, with 12 bases left in between. CDR1 and CDR2 (germline): SGHTA, FQGNSA. This CDR3 reads CASSLGDSGGTDTQYF. CDR3 coding DNA: TGTGCCAGCAGCTTAGGAGATAGCGGAGGCACAGATACGCAGTATTTT. The full variable domain, rest sourced from reference TRBV7-2 and TRBJ2-3, is GAGVSQSPSNKVTEKGKDVELRCDPISGHTALYWYRQSLGQGLEFLIYFQGNSAPDKSGLPSDRFSAERTGGSVSTLTIQRTQQEDSAVYLCASSLGDSGGTDTQYFGPGTRLTVL.

The V call is TRBV19, the J call TRBJ1-1; unclear D gene. The V gene's germline CDR1 is LNHDA and CDR2 SQIVND (reference sequence). There are 15 residues in the CDR3. The germline V and J ends were trimmed by 1 base and 0 bases, with 9 bases remaining between them. CDR3 sequence: CASSIVGTLNTEAFF. CDR3 coding DNA: TGTGCCAGTAGTATAGTGGGCACCCTGAACACTGAAGCTTTCTTT.

This clonotype was seen at least ten times. This chain links TRBV7-2 with TRBJ1-3, with D unclear. Trimming cost V 5 bases and J 4 bases, with 12 bases left between them. The CDR3 is 14 amino acids. Germline CDR1 SGHTA, CDR2 FQGNSA. This CDR3 reads CASSVTDGGNTIYF. The CDR3 DNA is TGTGCCAGCAGCGTAACGGACGGAGGAAACACCATATATTTT.

The genes are TRBV11-2 and TRBJ2-7, with 14 bases lining up with TRBD2. The V and J ends lost 5 bases and 6 bases, in that order; junction bases with no gene match: 6. This CDR3 region has 15 residues. Germline lookup yields CDR1 SGHAT and CDR2 FQNNGV. In DNA form, the CDR3 reads TGTGCCAGCAGCCCCCGACTAGCGGGAGGGGGCGAGCAGTACGTC. Its translation is CASSPRLAGGGEQYV.

The genes are TRBV7-2 and TRBJ1-1; D gene unclear. The CDR3 runs 13 residues. Trimming removed 4 bases from V and 1 base from J, with 7 bases in between. Germline V gene lookup returns CDR1 SGHTA and CDR2 FQGNSA. The CDR3 reads CASSSSQNTEAFF. DNA for the CDR3: TGTGCCAGCAGCTCCAGCCAGAACACTGAAGCTTTCTTT.

This clonotype was seen more than once but under ten times. V gene TRBV20-1 combines with J gene TRBJ2-3; 9 bases match TRBD2. The CDR3 is 18 residues long. V was pared by 2 bases and J by 8 bases, with 20 bases of the junction left unmatched. The germline CDR1 and CDR2 sequences are DFQATT and SNEGSKA (reference sequence). CDR3 nucleotides: TGCAGTGCTAGATTCCCCCTCGAAATTAGCGGGAGCTCGGGTACGCAGTATTTT. Translating gives CSARFPLEISGSSGTQYF.

J is TRBJ2-5 and V is TRBV30; 8 bases agree with TRBD1. Germline assignment: CDR1 GTSNPN and CDR2 SVGIG (reference sequence). After removal of 2 bases from V and 2 bases from J, the junction contained 7 bases not matched to a gene. The CDR3 spans 15 residues. The CDR3 bases are TGTGCCTGGAGTTTCCGGACAGGGCTTCAAGAGACCCAGTACTTC. It codes for CAWSFRTGLQETQYF.

This clonotype was counted a few times. The J gene is TRBJ2-1, the V gene TRBV19, with D perhaps being TRBD1 or TRBD2 (5 bases each). Trimming cost V 7 bases and J 1 base, with 11 bases left between them. This CDR3 spans 14 amino acids. Looked up from germline, CDR1 is LNHDA and CDR2 is SQIVND (reference sequence). The CDR3 loop is CASMVGTSYNEQFF. The CDR3 coding sequence is TGTGCCAGTATGGTCGGGACGTCCTACAATGAGCAGTTCTTC.

There are a few counts of this clonotype. The chain carries TRBV5-6 and TRBJ2-7; the D gene is possibly TRBD1 (5 bases). The germline CDR1 and CDR2 sequences are SGHDT and YYEEEE. The CDR3 covers 14 residues. V was clipped by 0 bases and J by 0 bases, with 7 bases between them. CDR3 nucleotide sequence: TGTGCCAGCAGCTTGGAAGGGGTCTCCTACGAGCAGTACTTC. Amino acids: CASSLEGVSYEQYF.